Detailed here is one TCR beta chain. The data were taken from a study of blood T cell repertoires in COVID-19. Across under 25 US areas, participants ranged in age from roughly 18 to 89 years. Assignments of participants to cohorts depended upon their own reported clinical history. Symptom resolution, clearance, or two negative PCRs marked donors in Cohort 3 as recovered. Authors' data handling: Using reference gene primer amplification, nucleated cell counts were estimated. Clones were sequenced by immunoSEQ multiplex PCR, and TCRdb holds only the in-frame ones, with some missing. Clone size and V and J calls were adopted from that table, with D and trimming inferred from the DNA. Found here are roughly 150,000 clones, less than 85% of them singletons; the top ten hold over 15%. V was clipped by 6 bases and J by 4 bases; unmatched bases: 8. The germline gives CDR1 SNHLY, CDR2 FYNNEI. The CDR3 spans 15 residues.

The V and J genes are TRBV2 and TRBJ1-4; 7 bases match TRBD1. The source of this sequence is a man aged 55 to 69 who had recovered from COVID-19. Input material: PBMCs or T cells enriched from blood (not recorded which). The CDR3 loop is CASRGTGAFNEKLFF. DNA for the CDR3: TGTGCCAGCAGAGGCACAGGGGCCTTTAATGAAAAACTGTTTTTT. Filled out from reference TRBV2 and TRBJ1-4, the complete variable domain reads EPEVTQTPSHQVTQMGQEVILRCVPISNHLYFYWYRQILGQKVEFLVSFYNNEISEKSEIFDDQFSVERPDGSNFTLKIRSTKLEDSAMYFCASRGTGAFNEKLFFGSGTQLSVL.